One and the same sample provided the 25 T cell receptor beta chains below, sequenced in a study of T cells after posttransplantation cyclophosphamide. Assay used: immunoSEQ multiplex PCR; TCRdb lists only in-frame clones, some missing. Here the sample spans around 2,600 clones, around three fifths being singletons. Busulfan-fludarabine conditioning, marrow transplant, and cyclophosphamide on days +3 and +4 were administered. Sequencing used PBMCs, obtained 30 days after allogeneic stem cell transplant with posttransplant cyclophosphamide. All receptors come from a male patient aged 60-70 years who received an allogeneic stem cell transplant from a related donor and was CMV-positive. Some T cells may be transferred from the graft donor.

This clone is deemed medium-sized. The chain combines TRBV7-9 with TRBJ1-3, with 8 bases aligning to TRBD1. CDR1 and CDR2 (germline): SEHNR, FQNEAQ (reference sequence). J was trimmed by 4 bases and V by 10 bases; bases with no gene match: 6. The CDR3 has 13 amino acids. CDR3 protein: CATRQGSGNTIYF. The CDR3 DNA reads as TGTGCCACACGACAGGGGTCGGGAAACACCATATATTTT.

This clone was found a few times. The rearrangement links TRBV2 to TRBJ2-7, with 9 positions matching TRBD1. The V and J ends lost 6 bases and 5 bases, in that order; junction bases with no gene match: 11. Germline assignment: CDR1 SNHLY and CDR2 FYNNEI. The CDR3 consists of 15 residues. The CDR3 coding sequence is TGTGCCAGCAGACGAAGCCCCCGGACAGGGGACGAGCAGTACTTC. This translates into CASRRSPRTGDEQYF.

This chain uses TRBV19 with TRBJ2-2; D may be TRBD2 (5 bases). The germline CDR1 and CDR2 sequences are LNHDA and SQIVND (reference sequence). This CDR3 has 14 residues. The germline V and J ends were trimmed by 5 bases and 3 bases, with 10 bases remaining between them. CDR3 sequence: CASSLRGYTGELFF. The CDR3 DNA reads as TGTGCCAGTAGTCTTCGAGGGTACACCGGGGAGCTGTTTTTT.

By proportion, this clone is large. The V call is TRBV7-9, the J call TRBJ1-1; D ambiguous. Between the trimmed V and J ends, which lost 8 bases and 1 base, there was a span of 20 bases. CDR1 and CDR2 (germline): SEHNR, FQNEAQ (reference sequence). The CDR3 runs 16 residues. The CDR3 loop reads CASLPPFRIGNTEAFF. The CDR3 nucleotides read TGTGCCAGCTTACCGCCTTTCAGGATCGGGAACACTGAAGCTTTCTTT.

The J gene is TRBJ2-2, the V gene TRBV4-1, with 7 bases that match TRBD2. This CDR3 has 15 amino acids. V lost 0 bases and J lost 7; bases outside the gene matches: 5. In germline, CDR1 is MGHRA, CDR2 YSYEKL. The DNA of the CDR3 is TGCGCCAGCAGCCAAGATACGGGGGAGGGCGGGGAGCTGTTTTTT. Amino acid sequence: CASSQDTGEGGELFF.

This chain links TRBV7-9 with TRBJ1-2; D might be TRBD1 (5 bases). Germline values: CDR1 SEHNR, CDR2 FQNEAQ (reference sequence). Trimming took 5 bases from V and 4 from J, leaving 14 bases between them. The CDR3 has 14 amino acids. The DNA for the CDR3 is TGTGCCAGCAGCCGGACACGACAGCCCTATGGCTACACCTTC. It encodes CASSRTRQPYGYTF. The variable domain in full, completed from reference TRBV7-9 and TRBJ1-2, reads DTGVSQNPRHKITKRGQNVTFRCDPISEHNRLYWYRQTLGQGPEFLTYFQNEAQLEKSRLLSDRFSAERPKGSFSTLEIQRTEQGDSAMYLCASSRTRQPYGYTFGSGTRLTVV.

The rearrangement links TRBV5-6 to TRBJ2-2; D not certain. CDR1 is SGHDT and CDR2 is YYEEEE in the germline V gene. The V gene lost 2 bases and the J gene lost 1 base, with 6 bases spanning the gap. The CDR3 spans 14 residues. The CDR3 here is CASSFGRNTGELFF. DNA of the CDR3: TGTGCCAGCAGCTTTGGGCGGAACACCGGGGAGCTGTTTTTT.

The chain recombines TRBV4-3 with TRBJ1-4; 7 positions agree with TRBD1. The CDR3 is 15 amino acids. CDR1 is LGHNA and CDR2 is YSLEER in the germline V gene. The J segment lost 2 bases and the V segment lost 4 bases, leaving 4 bases of the junction unmatched. CDR3 nucleotide sequence: TGCGCCAGCAGCCCGACAGGGTTGACTAATGAAAAACTGTTTTTT. Translated, it gives CASSPTGLTNEKLFF.

V usage is TRBV10-3 and J usage is TRBJ1-1; 7 bases match TRBD1. CDR3 length: 13 residues. V lost 4 bases, J lost 7 bases, and 6 bases stayed unmatched. Germline V CDR1 and CDR2: ENHRY, SYGVKD. CDR3 sequence (DNA): TGTGCCATCAGTGTTAGACAGGGACTTGAAGCTTTCTTT. It encodes CAISVRQGLEAFF.

By share of the sample, this clone is large. The V gene is TRBV7-9, the J gene TRBJ1-2; possibly TRBD1 for D (5 bases). The CDR3 loop spans 15 amino acids. Trimming removed 1 base at V and 8 bases at J, with 17 bases between. Per the germline V gene, CDR1 is SEHNR and CDR2 is FQNEAQ (reference sequence). The CDR3 loop is CASSLVYGWHRGYTF. CDR3 DNA sequence: TGTGCCAGCAGCTTAGTTTACGGTTGGCACAGGGGCTACACCTTC.

V gene TRBV30 combines with J gene TRBJ2-5; 10 bases map to TRBD1. CDR3 length: 14 residues. Germline CDR1 is GTSNPN and CDR2 is SVGIG (reference sequence). V was clipped by 5 bases and J by 4 bases; unmatched bases: 7. CDR3: CAWGPGQGRETQYF. CDR3 nucleotides: TGTGCCTGGGGTCCGGGACAGGGGAGAGAGACCCAGTACTTC.

The chain carries TRBV4-3 and TRBJ2-2, with D unclear. This CDR3 has 13 amino acids. Looked up from germline, CDR1 is LGHNA and CDR2 is YSLEER. The ends were cut back, 0 bases at V and 5 bases at J, with 4 bases in the middle. The CDR3, as DNA: TGCGCCAGCAGCCAAGATTCTACCGGGGAGCTGTTTTTT. This encodes CASSQDSTGELFF.

The chain has TRBV7-2 and TRBJ2-5, with a tentative D call TRBD2 (5 bases). TRBJ2-7 matches the DNA end more closely, so the J call is doubtful. The CDR3 extends over 13 amino acids. Germline V CDR1 and CDR2: SGHTA, FQGNSA. Written as DNA, the CDR3 is TGTGCCAGCAGCAGGGCGGGTGCGTACGAGCAGTACTTC. Encoded protein: CASSRAGAYEQYF.

In its sample, this clone was seen a few times. The CDR3 bases are TGTGCCAGCAGCCGCGTCCGGTACGAGCAGTACTTC. It encodes CASSRVRYEQYF. This sequence joins TRBV5-8 and TRBJ2-7, with D unresolved. Germline V gene data show CDR1 as SGHTS and CDR2 as YDEGEE. The CDR3 is 12 residues long. V dropped 4 bases and J dropped 4 bases, with 9 bases sitting between them.

The chain uses TRBV4-2 and TRBJ2-1; 8 bases agree with TRBD2. The CDR3 length is 16 residues. Germline assignment: CDR1 LGHNA and CDR2 YNFKEQ. J gave up 5 bases and V 4 bases, and 10 bases lay outside the gene matches. The CDR3 DNA reads TGTGCCAGCAGCCCAGGCCTGGGACTAGATCACAATGAGCAGTTCTTC. Its protein product is CASSPGLGLDHNEQFF.

This chain uses TRBV4-1 with TRBJ2-1; 9 nucleotides line up with TRBD2. Germline assignment: CDR1 MGHRA and CDR2 YSYEKL. The CDR3 is 14 amino acids. J gave up 6 bases and V 3 bases, and 3 bases lay outside the gene matches. The CDR3 DNA follows: TGCGCCAGCAGCCAGGGGGGACTAGCCAATGAGCAGTTCTTC. Protein product: CASSQGGLANEQFF.

The rearrangement uses TRBV5-4 and TRBJ2-7; D perhaps matches TRBD2 (6 bases). CDR3 size: 11 residues. V was cut by 1 base and J by 7 bases, with 6 bases left in between. The germline gives CDR1 SGHNT, CDR2 YYREEE (reference sequence). In nucleotides, the CDR3 is TGTGCCAGCAGCTTGCGGGGGGAGCAGTACTTC. This translates into CASSLRGEQYF.

The gene calls are TRBV4-1 and TRBJ2-1, with a weak D call TRBD1 (5 bases). Germline V gives CDR1 MGHRA, CDR2 YSYEKL. V lost 0 bases, J lost 5 bases, and 5 bases lay in between. The CDR3 totals 13 residues. The CDR3 sequence: CASSQEGDNEQFF. In nucleotides, the CDR3 is TGCGCCAGCAGCCAAGAAGGGGACAATGAGCAGTTCTTC.

The chain joins TRBV2 to TRBJ2-1; 7 bases match TRBD1. There are 16 residues in the CDR3. V lost 6 bases and J lost 3; bases outside the gene matches: 11. Per germline, CDR1 SNHLY and CDR2 FYNNEI. CDR3 region: CASRLRDSYLYNEQFF. CDR3 in DNA: TGTGCCAGCAGATTGAGGGACAGCTACCTCTACAATGAGCAGTTCTTC. The variable domain in full, with the rest retrieved from reference TRBV2 and TRBJ2-1, is EPEVTQTPSHQVTQMGQEVILRCVPISNHLYFYWYRQILGQKVEFLVSFYNNEISEKSEIFDDQFSVERPDGSNFTLKIRSTKLEDSAMYFCASRLRDSYLYNEQFFGPGTRLTVL.

The chain uses TRBV30 and TRBJ1-2, with a weak D call TRBD1 (5 bases). Germline CDR1 and CDR2: GTSNPN and SVGIG (reference sequence). V was trimmed by 3 bases and J by 6 bases, leaving 11 bases between them. CDR3 length: 12 amino acids. The CDR3 here is CAWSKLRDGYTF. CDR3 bases: TGTGCCTGGAGCAAGCTCAGGGATGGCTACACCTTC. Full variable domain (remainder filled in from reference TRBV30 and TRBJ1-2): SQTIHQWPATLVQPVGSPLSLECTVEGTSNPNLYWYRQAAGRGLQLLFYSVGIGQISSEVPQNLSASRPQDRQFILSSKKLLLSDSGFYLCAWSKLRDGYTFGSGTRLTVV.

In its sample, this clone was seen a few times. V is TRBV7-9 and J is TRBJ2-3; 12 bases align to TRBD2. The CDR3 has 18 residues. V shed 4 bases and J 0 bases; nucleotides not matched to a gene: 8. The germline gives CDR1 SEHNR, CDR2 FQNEAQ (reference sequence). The CDR3 region is CASSSHKGTSGSTDTQYF. The CDR3 nucleotides are TGTGCCAGCAGCTCCCACAAAGGGACTAGCGGGAGCACAGATACGCAGTATTTT.

The chain is built from TRBV7-9 and TRBJ2-2, with 7 bases matching TRBD2. The germline V gene has CDR1 SEHNR and CDR2 FQNEAQ (reference sequence). V lost 7 bases, J lost 10 bases, and 21 bases stayed unmatched. The CDR3 is 17 amino acids. The CDR3 bases are TGTGCCAGCACCATCCGGACTAGGGGATATGCCCCGGAGGAGCTGTTTTTT. It codes for CASTIRTRGYAPEELFF.

This clone is large by share. The chain uses TRBV6-1 and TRBJ2-1; D call uncertain. The CDR3 extends over 12 amino acids. Germline CDR1 and CDR2: MNHNS and SASEGT. The V end lost 8 bases, the J end lost 3 bases, and 8 bases lay between the germline ends. CDR3 bases: TGTGCCAGCGGCAGAATCTACAATGAGCAGTTCTTC. Amino acids: CASGRIYNEQFF.

The chain employs TRBV7-8 and TRBJ2-2, with D tentatively TRBD1 (6 bases). Trimming pared 3 bases from V and 4 bases from J, leaving 12 bases between. CDR3 length: 15 residues. Looked up from germline, CDR1 is SGHVS and CDR2 is FQNEAQ. The CDR3 sequence: CASSFLDRSTGELFF. The DNA for the CDR3 is TGTGCCAGCAGCTTCTTGGACAGATCCACCGGGGAGCTGTTTTTT.

The rearrangement joins TRBV11-2 to TRBJ2-7; possibly TRBD1 for D (5 bases). Trimming shortened V by 4 bases and J by 3 bases, and 19 bases separated the two germline ends. CDR3 size: 16 residues. The germline V gene has CDR1 SGHAT and CDR2 FQNNGV. The CDR3 DNA reads TGTGCCAGCAGCTCCTACAATGACCGGACAAGCTACGAGCAGTACTTC. Protein product: CASSSYNDRTSYEQYF.